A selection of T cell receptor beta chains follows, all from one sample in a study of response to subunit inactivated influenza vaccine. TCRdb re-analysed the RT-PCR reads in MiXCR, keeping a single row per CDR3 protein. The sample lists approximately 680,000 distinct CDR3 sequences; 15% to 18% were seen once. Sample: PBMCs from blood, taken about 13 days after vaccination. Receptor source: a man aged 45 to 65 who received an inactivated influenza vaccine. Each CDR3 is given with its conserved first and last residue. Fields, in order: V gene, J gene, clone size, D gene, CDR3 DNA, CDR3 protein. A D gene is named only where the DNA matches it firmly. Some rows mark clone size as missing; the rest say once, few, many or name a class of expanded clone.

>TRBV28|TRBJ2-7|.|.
TGTGCCAGCACCCCCGCCGGAGCCTACGAGCAGTACTTC
CASTPAGAYEQYF
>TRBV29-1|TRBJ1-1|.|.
TGCAGCGTTGAATATTGGGGGCCGATGAACACTGAAGCTTTCTTT
CSVEYWGPMNTEAFF
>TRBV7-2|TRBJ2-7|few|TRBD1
TGTGCCAGCAGCTGGGACAGGGTGTACGAGCAGTACTTC
CASSWDRVYEQYF
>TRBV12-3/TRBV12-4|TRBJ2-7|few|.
TGTGCCAGCAGTTTGACCGGGACATTCAACGAGCAGTACTTC
CASSLTGTFNEQYF
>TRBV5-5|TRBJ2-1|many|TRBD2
TGTGCCAGCAGCTTGGGGTGGCGGGGGGGCCTAGAGGAGCAGTTCTTC
CASSLGWRGGLEEQFF
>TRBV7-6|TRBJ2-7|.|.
TGTGCCAGCAGCCCGGAAGGTGGAGGGCTACTGAGAGCGGGTCTCCTGGAGCAGTACTTC
CASSPEGGGLLRAGLLEQYF
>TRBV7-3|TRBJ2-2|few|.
TGTGCCAGCAGCCGAGTTGGGACCACCGGGGAGCTGTTTTTT
CASSRVGTTGELFF
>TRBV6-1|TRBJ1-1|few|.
TGTGCCAGCATGTATGCGAGCACTGAAGCTTTCTTT
CASMYASTEAFF
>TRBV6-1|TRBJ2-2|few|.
TGTGCCAGCAGTCCGACCGTCACGAACACCGGGGAGCTGTTTTTT
CASSPTVTNTGELFF
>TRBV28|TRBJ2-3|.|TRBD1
TGTGCCAGCAGCACAGGGGCCCTATCGAGTAGTGGTACGCAGTATTTT
CASSTGALSSSGTQYF
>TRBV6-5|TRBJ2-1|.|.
TGTGCCAGCAGTTACTCCGGGCCTACCCGGGAGGAGCAGTTCTTC
CASSYSGPTREEQFF
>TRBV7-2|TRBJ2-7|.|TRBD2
TGTGCCAGCAGCCGGGGACTAGCGGGAGGTTTAAACGAGCAGTACTTC
CASSRGLAGGLNEQYF
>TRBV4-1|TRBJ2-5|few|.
TGCGCCAGCAGCCAGGGGACATCCCAAGAGACCCAGTACTTC
CASSQGTSQETQYF
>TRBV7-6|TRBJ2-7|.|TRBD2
TGTGCCACCAGGGGACTAGCGGGCTACGAGCAGTACTTC
CATRGLAGYEQYF
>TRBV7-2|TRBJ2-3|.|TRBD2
TGTGCCAGCAGGCTCATGACTAGCGGAAGCACAGATACGCAGTATTTT
CASRLMTSGSTDTQYF
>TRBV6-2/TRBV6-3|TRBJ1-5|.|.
TGTGCCAGTCAGGGAAGTTTGAGGAGCAATCAGCCCCAGCATTTT
CASQGSLRSNQPQHF
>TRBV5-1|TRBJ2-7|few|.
TGCGCCAGCAGTTCAAAAGGCGGAGCATCCTACGAGCAGTACTTC
CASSSKGGASYEQYF
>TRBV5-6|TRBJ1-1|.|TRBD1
TGTGCCAGCAGCCGCTATTGGACAGGGAACACTGAAGCTTTCTTT
CASSRYWTGNTEAFF
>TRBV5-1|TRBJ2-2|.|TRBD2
TGCGCCAGCAGCCATGCCGGGACTAGCGGAACCGGGGAGCTGTTTTTT
CASSHAGTSGTGELFF
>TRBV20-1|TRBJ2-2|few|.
TGCAGTGCTAGAGGTGTAAGAGGGAGGAACACCGGGGAGCTGTTTTTT
CSARGVRGRNTGELFF
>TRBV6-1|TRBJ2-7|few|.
TGTGCCAGCAGTGGGAAAGGGGCCTTTCGCGAGCAGTACTTC
CASSGKGAFREQYF
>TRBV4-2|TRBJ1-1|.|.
TGTGCCAGCAGCCAAGCGGCAGGAAACACTGAAGCTTTCTTT
CASSQAAGNTEAFF
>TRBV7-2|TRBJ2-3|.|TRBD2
TGTGCCAGCAGACTCCGAGCGGGGGCTGAAGATACGCAGTATTTT
CASRLRAGAEDTQYF
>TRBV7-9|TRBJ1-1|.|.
TGTGCCAGCAGCTTAGAAACTGCGGGTACTGAAGCTTTCTTT
CASSLETAGTEAFF
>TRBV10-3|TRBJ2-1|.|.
TGTGCCATCAGCGGGGGGCTTAACAATGAGCAGTTCTTC
CAISGGLNNEQFF
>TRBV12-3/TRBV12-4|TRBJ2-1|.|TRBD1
TGTGCCAGCAGTGTGGGGACAGGCTACAATGAGCAGTTCTTC
CASSVGTGYNEQFF
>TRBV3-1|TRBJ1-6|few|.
TGTGCCAGCAGCCCCGGTGGCAGGCCCTCACCCCTCCACTTT
CASSPGGRPSPLHF
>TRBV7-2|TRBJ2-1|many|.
TGTGCCAGCAGCTTAGTTCGGGATGATGAGCAGTTCTTC
CASSLVRDDEQFF
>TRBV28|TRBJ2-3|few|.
TGTGCCAGCTTAGCAGCCTCTAGCACAGATACGCAGTATTTT
CASLAASSTDTQYF
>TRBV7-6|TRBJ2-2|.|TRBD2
TGTGCCAGCAGCCGACTAGCGGGAGACGGGGAGCTGTTTTTT
CASSRLAGDGELFF
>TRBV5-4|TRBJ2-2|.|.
TGTGCCAGCAGCAAACCGGGGAGTAACACCGGGGAGCTGTTTTTT
CASSKPGSNTGELFF
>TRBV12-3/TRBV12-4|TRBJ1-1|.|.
TGTGCCAGCAGTTTTGGGGGTTTTAGGACTGAAGCTTTCTTT
CASSFGGFRTEAFF
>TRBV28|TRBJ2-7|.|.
TGTGCTTCCCAGGATCAACGCGAGCAGTACTTC
CASQDQREQYF
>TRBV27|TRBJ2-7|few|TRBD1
TGTGCCAGCAGTTTGTTCCGGGACAGGGGGCCTCTCGTCTACGAGCAGTACTTC
CASSLFRDRGPLVYEQYF
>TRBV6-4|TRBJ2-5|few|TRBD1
TGTGCCAGCGGAGGACAGGGGGAACGGACCCAGTACTTC
CASGGQGERTQYF